The present T cell receptor (beta chain) was sequenced within a study of identical twins. Study results and limitations: A cross-sectional statistical analysis, not follow-up of the same donors, supported the conclusions. A lower insertion count was a feature of abundant cord blood beta clonotypes, with no such feature in memory repertoires.

A universal primer site was incorporated via template switching, and the cDNA contained unique molecular identifiers. TCRdb passed the 5' RACE reads through MiXCR, listing each CDR3 protein once. The data show approximately 530,000 distinct CDR3 sequences, with about 22% seen just once and approximately 0.5% held by the top ten. Trimming removed 3 bases at V and 4 bases at J, with 9 bases between. The CDR3 spans 14 residues. The germline CDR1 and CDR2 sequences are SGHAT and FQNNGV. This clonotype occurred a few times. Its antigen is unidentified. These data were also reused for a study on yellow fever vaccine responses in identical twins.

Specimen: CD4+ T cells sorted from blood. This chain joins TRBV11-2 and TRBJ2-2; possible D gene TRBD1, 5 bases. The source of this sequence is a woman aged 18-35 years in good health. Written as DNA, the CDR3 is TGTGCCAGCAGCTTGCAGGGTGCCACCGGGGAGCTGTTTTTT. Its protein is CASSLQGATGELFF. Looking up the rest from reference TRBV11-2 and TRBJ2-2 gives the full variable domain: EAGVAQSPRYKIIEKRQSVAFWCNPISGHATLYWYQQILGQGPKLLIQFQNNGVVDDSQLPKDRFSAERLKGVDSTLKIQPAKLEDSAVYLCASSLQGATGELFFGEGSRLTVL.